What follows is one T cell receptor (beta chain) and its context. What it binds is unknown. Some clones are missing from TCRdb's copy, which holds only in-frame ones; the method was immunoSEQ multiplex PCR. The sample yields 100,000 to 120,000 clones, around 93% seen once. The sample belongs to a study of siplizumab effects on memory and regulatory T cells. Germline lookup yields CDR1 MNHNY and CDR2 SVGAGI (reference sequence). The CDR3 is 14 residues long. Unmatched junction bases numbered 0, after V lost 2 bases and J lost 3 bases. General observations from the study: Unstimulated naive T cells seemed to show more diversity than memory cells did, and they also seemed to be among the major contributors to the alloresponse.

The TCR comes from a human donor in good health. The source material was CD4+ T cells sorted from blood. The J gene is TRBJ2-7, the V gene TRBV6-6, with 11 nucleotides matching TRBD1. The CDR3 protein is CASSYGTGGYEQYF. CDR3 nucleotide sequence: TGTGCCAGCAGTTACGGGACAGGGGGCTACGAGCAGTACTTC.